The text below deals with one T cell receptor beta chain. Assay: immunoSEQ multiplex PCR; the TCRdb copy retains only in-frame clones and omits some. This table holds about 470,000 clones, roughly 90% found once. The entry originates in a study of blood T cell repertoires in COVID-19. The overall study: Acute-phase and convalescent COVID-19 samples originated in the United States, Italy and Spain. Nucleic acid was either cDNA or gDNA, and it came from T cells, B-cell-depleted T cells, or PBMCs.

Unmatched junction bases numbered 12, after V lost 4 bases and J lost 12 bases. Germline loops: CDR1 SGDLS, CDR2 YYNGEE. CDR3 length: 14 amino acids. This rearrangement joins TRBV9 to TRBJ2-1; 8 bases map to TRBD2. The TCR originated in a woman under 30 who had recovered from COVID-19. Sequenced sample: PBMCs or T cells enriched from blood (not recorded which). CDR3 nucleotide sequence: TGTGCCAGCAGCTCCCGCGGGGGGCCCTTTTTGCAGTTCTTC. Residues: CASSSRGGPFLQFF.